This TCR beta chain was obtained from a study of regulatory T cells in long-lasting Graves disease (dated by TCRdb to the early 2020s). With regard to the full study: Newly diagnosed Graves' disease patients had taken antithyroid drugs for less than 3 months. Patients with persistent Graves' disease were compared with patients with newly diagnosed Graves' disease using TCR sequencing and RNA sequencing of peripheral blood. A total of approximately 35 samples underwent TCR sequencing: some 13 from persistent and roughly 20 from newly diagnosed Graves' disease patients. The study took place in China and was registered as a clinical trial.

Preparation of the library involved multiplex PCR. TCRdb shows the sequencer as Illumina HiSeq 4000. CDR3 regions were amplified by Arm-PCR with iRepertoire HTBI primers to construct TCR beta libraries. Before sequencing, the PCR products went through gel purification. For the original study's pipeline: Gene usage analysis of CDR3 amino acid clonotypes relied on the 55 to 80 TRBV and more than twelve TRBJ segments identified across samples. COPE and FqMerger were used to merge filtered high-quality paired reads into contigs. BLAST was used to align contigs to IMGT TRBV, TRBD and TRBJ reference genes, and CDR3 was defined according to IMGT. Highly expanded clones were defined as clonotypes with a frequency above 0.1%. Shannon entropy served as the measure of repertoire diversity, while the Gini coefficient captured V-J evenness. Public clonotypes were defined as clonotypes shared by more than one individual. TCRdb itself trimmed the public reads at Q25 with fastp, ran MiXCR and retained productive beta chains. Rows merge per CDR3 protein into single entries with the most common DNA and genes. The V and J calls reflect TCRdb's pipeline rather than the authors' work. The sample contains hundreds of thousands of distinct CDR3 sequences, about 14% of them found a single time. Of the sample, 22% is held by the ten largest clones.

This clonotype has only a few counts. Its antigen target is currently unknown. Base quality data are lacking; no much larger clone is found one base away. The sample's time point label, decoded: newly diagnosed GD, antithyroid drugs for less than 3 months. For both TCR sequencing and RNA sequencing, RNA was extracted from PBMCs in TRIzol. The diagnosis of Graves' disease was made according to American Thyroid Association guidelines. Patients were recruited from an endocrinology department in Xi'an, China. Each patient gave approximately 9 milliliters of peripheral blood, collected in an EDTA anticoagulant tube. PBMCs were isolated by Ficoll Paque Plus density gradient separation without further T cell sorting. An Agilent 2100 Bioanalyzer and agarose gel were used to check RNA quality, and a NanoDrop 2000 was used to measure RNA concentration. Including cysteine and phenylalanine, the CDR3 has 16 amino acids. Only the CDR3 portion is preserved as DNA: 48 bases, with reading frame beginning at the first base. The germline V gene encodes CDR1 SGHRS and CDR2 YFSETQ. V is clipped by 4 bases and J by 8 bases, and the sequence between their germline boundaries is 24 bases long.

Beyond this particular receptor, the publication reports: Persistent Graves' disease patients showed lower TCR Shannon entropy and fewer highly expanded clones than newly diagnosed patients, suggesting clonal expansion. Peripheral blood alone was examined, since thyroid tissue, which constituted the primary lesion, could not be accessed. Sequencing and analysis were restricted to the TCR beta chain. More public clonotypes were shared among persistent patients (roughly 2,700) than among newly diagnosed patients (more than 950). Persistent disease showed preferential use of TRBV28, TRBJ1-2 and TRBJ2-5, whereas newly diagnosed disease favored TRBV20-1 and TRBJ2-1. The authors acknowledged the small sample size as a limitation that may reduce accuracy.

Sequencing was performed on peripheral blood mononuclear cells (PBMCs), taken at new diagnosis, from a patient treated with antithyroid drugs. The chain is assembled from TRBV5-1 and TRBJ1-2; a weak D assignment points to TRBD1 (5 bases agree). The sequence came from a female donor with Graves disease. The DNA sequence follows: TGCGCCAGCAGCCCTAACGCGGACGGGGCAGGAGAGGGCTACACCTTC. Its protein is CASSPNADGAGEGYTF.